This T cell receptor (beta chain) appears in the sequencing data of a study of human T cells and chemical hapten exposure. The V and J ends lost 5 bases and 3 bases, in that order; junction bases with no gene match: 7. CDR3 length equals 14 residues. Time point noted: patch test 2, 6 weeks after DPC sensitization. The treatment is: therapeutic diphenylcyclopropenone sensitization with weekly scalp DPC. Ten or more counts support this clonotype. Each CDR3 protein gets one entry after TCRdb re-called the RACE reads with MiXCR. The table has roughly 40,000 distinct CDR3 sequences, around 10% seen once. The source of this sequence is a woman between 35 and 50 years old with alopecia areata. Some clones in this sample may be carry-over from other donors' samples. This chain joins TRBV5-3 and TRBJ2-7; 8 bases are shared with TRBD1. TRBV5-3 is marked as an open reading frame, function uncertain. The starting material was whole blood, obtained in connection with sensitization to the hapten diphenylcyclopropenone (DPC). CDR3 nucleotide sequence: TGTGCCAGAAGGATACAGGGGGGCCTCTACGAGCAGTACTTC. Protein: CARRIQGGLYEQYF.